This T cell receptor beta chain appears in the sequencing data of a study of CD8 T cells in Susac syndrome. Healthy donors served as the controls. They were matched for age and sex. RNA in amounts of roughly 0.5 to 1 ug was reverse transcribed with random hexamers. Amplification of TCR beta CDR3 across 54 Vbeta and 13 Jbeta was performed with immunoSEQ multiplex PCR. TCRdb passed the immunoSEQ multiplex PCR reads through MiXCR, listing each CDR3 protein once. Of some 180,000 distinct CDR3 sequences in the sample, around 93% were seen once. The V end was cut by 1 base, the J end by 5 bases, with 8 bases between. From germline, CDR1 is MNHEY and CDR2 SMNVEV (reference sequence). The CDR3 has 13 amino acids.

The sequence was obtained from a human donor in good health. The sequenced sample was CD4+ T cells from PBMCs. The chain combines TRBV27 with TRBJ2-5; either TRBD1 or TRBD2 may fit D (5 bases each). CDR3 nucleotide sequence: TGTGCCAGCAGTTTATTCAGGGAGGAGACCCAGTACTTC. Translating gives CASSLFREETQYF.